This T cell receptor beta chain was observed in a study of a mutant IDH1 vaccine in newly diagnosed glioma listed by TCRdb under 2021. A note on the overall study: Across visits V03 through V10, patients got a total of eight vaccinations, given in weeks 1, 3, 5, 7, 11, 15, 19 and 23. Of the 32 patients who were treated, about 62% were male and approximately 38% were female, and the mean age was around 40 years. Vaccination started 4-6 weeks after radiotherapy alone, or was given together with temozolomide cycles in the groups whose treatment included chemotherapy. Peripheral blood was collected at six visits: V03 (baseline), V05, V07, V10, V12 and V13. For exploratory analyses, longitudinal TCRB deep sequencing was carried out in roughly 23 treated patients wherever samples were available. Prior to enrollment, standard therapy consisting of radiotherapy alone, temozolomide alone, or radiochemotherapy with temozolomide had been administered to patients, with the combination being received by most patients.

CDR1 PRHDT and CDR2 FYEKMQ are derived from the germline V gene (reference sequence). Inclusive of the bounding cysteine and phenylalanine, the CDR3 is 14 residues long. Only the CDR3 DNA is retained, 42 bases long and in frame from the first base. V is cut by 2 bases and J by 4 bases, and the space between the germline ends is 11 bases. What the time point label conveys for this sample: week 11, during vaccination. Each vaccine dose, consisting of 300 ug of a 20-mer mutant IDH1 peptide in Montanide, was administered subcutaneously with topical imiquimod. Newly diagnosed WHO grade 3 or 4 IDH1-mutant astrocytomas showing loss of nuclear ATRX were present in the donors. The samples were drawn from NOA16, a multicentre, single-arm, open-label phase I trial in Germany that tested a mutant IDH1 peptide vaccine in humans for the first time. The DNeasy Blood and Tissue Kit was used to extract genomic DNA from EDTA blood for TCRB sequencing.

Beyond this particular receptor, the publication reports: According to the authors, sample limitations meant that analyses of patient blood samples could not be reproduced. Vaccine-induced immune responses across multiple MHC alleles were detected in about 92% of patients. No apparent relationship was observed between pseudoprogression and alterations in the top peripheral T cell clonotypes detected by TCRB sequencing. Selection of PBMC samples for TCRB deep sequencing was based on availability.

The library relied on the immunoSEQ multiplex PCR assay. Rearranged TCR beta chain sequences were amplified using the hsTCRB Kit according to the manufacturer's protocol. An Illumina MiSeq was used to sequence the TCRB libraries. Per the source publication's procedure: The proprietary platform of the kit vendor was used for demultiplexing, trimming and gene mapping. This is the immuneACCESS table as TCRdb keeps it, with only in-frame sequences that have V and J called. A part of the clones is gone; compared with another copy, unresolved V genes explain less than half, and the rest is unexplained. V and J calls plus clone size are reproduced from that table; the DNA served to infer D and trimming. In this sample the table shows roughly 61,000 clones, roughly 80% of which occur a single time. The ten largest clones take up roughly 5.7% of the sample. Regarding this clone: Which antigen it targets is not known. The record has no base qualities; no much larger clone is one base away.

The sequence was collected from a man over 45 with glioma. The specimen comprised PBMCs, sampled from a glioma patient whose treatment included an IDH1 peptide vaccine. The sequence links TRBV13 to TRBJ1-1, and perhaps TRBD1 as D gene, on 6 matching bases. At the DNA level, the sequence is TGTGCCAGCAGCTTAACAGGGTATGGCACTGAAGCTTTCTTT. Translated, it gives CASSLTGYGTEAFF. Beyond the CDR3, the reference TRBV13 and TRBJ1-1 genes provide the residues; the full variable domain reads: AAGVIQSPRHLIKEKRETATLKCYPIPRHDTVYWYQQGPGQDPQFLISFYEKMQSDKGSIPDRFSAQQFSDYHSELNMSSLELGDSALYFCASSLTGYGTEAFFGQGTRLTVV.